The TCR beta chain described here comes from a study of T cell responses to AZD1222 COVID-19 vaccine. Study outcomes and limitations: Repertoire sampling occurred only after the peak T cell response.

Only in-frame clones appear in the TCRdb table, and some are missing; sequencing was by immunoSEQ multiplex PCR. The sample yields 120,000 to 150,000 clones, about 90% seen once. CDR1 is MNHNS, CDR2 SASEGT, per germline. This CDR3 has 13 amino acids. The germline V and J ends were trimmed by 2 bases and 5 bases, with 9 bases remaining between them. In regard to this clone: Its antigen remains unidentified.

The source of this sequence is an adult in good health. The chain combines TRBV6-1 with TRBJ2-5; no firm D call. The source was peripheral blood, collected on day 0 of AZD1222 vaccination. CDR3 DNA: TGTGCCAGCAGTGAATACTTCGCGGAGACCCAGTACTTC. It yields the protein CASSEYFAETQYF.